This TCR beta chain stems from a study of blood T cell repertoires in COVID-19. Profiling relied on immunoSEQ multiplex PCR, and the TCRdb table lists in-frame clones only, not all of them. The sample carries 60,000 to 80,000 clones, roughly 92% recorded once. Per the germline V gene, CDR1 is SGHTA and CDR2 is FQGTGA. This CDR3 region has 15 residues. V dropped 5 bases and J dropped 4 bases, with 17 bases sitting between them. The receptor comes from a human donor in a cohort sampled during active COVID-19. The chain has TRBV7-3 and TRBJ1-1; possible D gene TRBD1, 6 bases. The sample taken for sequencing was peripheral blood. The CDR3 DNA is TGTGCCAGCAGCGCACAGGGTTTTGGGGCCACTGAAGCTTTCTTT. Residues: CASSAQGFGATEAFF.